Below are 9 T cell receptor beta chains sequenced from a single sample in a study of read filtering for tumor transcriptome and immune sequencing. From roughly 400 ng of RNA, a library with molecular barcoded alpha/delta and beta/gamma adaptors was made. TCRdb processed the reads anew with MiXCR; each CDR3 protein has one entry. The sample has about 62,000 distinct CDR3 sequences, 15% to 20% seen once; the top ten hold around 9.9%. Sequencing was carried out using a population of CD138-negative cells sorted from bone marrow. The receptors derive from a donor aged 40 or over with multiple myeloma.

There are many counts of this clonotype. The V gene is TRBV2, the J gene TRBJ2-5; a possible D gene is TRBD2 (6 bases). This CDR3 has 15 amino acids. CDR1 and CDR2 from the germline V gene are SNHLY and FYNNEI. V dropped 7 bases and J dropped 5 bases, with 20 bases sitting between them. The CDR3 sequence is CASIVAIAGRETQYF. Here the CDR3 DNA reads TGTGCCAGCATTGTAGCGATTGCGGGGAGGGAGACCCAGTACTTC. The full variable domain, its missing parts supplied by reference TRBV2 and TRBJ2-5, is EPEVTQTPSHQVTQMGQEVILRCVPISNHLYFYWYRQILGQKVEFLVSFYNNEISEKSEIFDDQFSVERPDGSNFTLKIRSTKLEDSAMYFCASIVAIAGRETQYFGPGTRLLVL.

This clonotype has just a few counts. The chain couples TRBV30 to TRBJ2-6, with D unresolved. This CDR3 region has 16 residues. Germline CDR1 reads GTSNPN; CDR2 reads SVGIG (reference sequence). V lost 5 bases and J 0 bases, leaving 14 bases between the germline ends. The CDR3 DNA is TGTGCCTGGTGTGCAAAAGCCCTCTCTGGGGCCAACGTCCTGACTTTC. As protein: CAWCAKALSGANVLTF.

The chain couples TRBV7-3 to TRBJ1-1, with 7 bases lining up with TRBD1. Germline CDR1 SGHTA, CDR2 FQGTGA. The V segment lost 5 bases and the J segment 4 bases; nucleotides outside the gene matches: 7. The CDR3 is 14 amino acids. The DNA of the CDR3 is TGTGCCAGCAGCCCCCGACAGGGAGGCACTGAAGCTTTCTTT. Its translation: CASSPRQGGTEAFF.

This clonotype was seen repeatedly, ten times or more. V usage is TRBV11-2 and J usage is TRBJ2-5; 8 bases match TRBD2. The CDR3 sequence is 15 residues long. Losses at the gene ends were 4 bases for V and 5 bases for J; bases not matched to a gene: 9. Germline V gives CDR1 SGHAT, CDR2 FQNNGV. CDR3 nucleotide sequence: TGTGCCAGCAGCTCGGGAGCGGGAGAAATGGAGACCCAGTACTTC. It specifies CASSSGAGEMETQYF.

This clonotype has a count of ten or more. This chain uses TRBV7-9 with TRBJ2-3; 9 positions match TRBD2. CDR1 SEHNR and CDR2 FQNEAQ come from the germline V gene (reference sequence). The length of the CDR3 is 17 residues. V shed 5 bases, J shed 2 bases, and the junction held 11 bases outside the gene matches. The CDR3 DNA is TGTGCCAGCAGCGCCGGACTAGCGAGTACGACCACAGATACGCAGTATTTT. Amino acids: CASSAGLASTTTDTQYF.

There are many counts of this clonotype. The chain uses TRBV3-1 and TRBJ1-1; D perhaps matches TRBD1 (5 bases). With 3 bases removed from V and 4 bases from J, the gap between germline ends came to 15 bases. The CDR3 runs to 15 residues. Germline V gene data show CDR1 as LGHDT and CDR2 as YNNKEL (reference sequence). CDR3 residues: CASSHREAGITEAFF. The CDR3 nucleotides read TGTGCCAGCAGCCACAGGGAGGCGGGGATCACTGAAGCTTTCTTT.

The rearrangement links TRBV6-2 or TRBV6-3 to TRBJ2-3; TRBD2 agrees at 7 bases. Germline lookup yields CDR1 MNHEY and CDR2 SVGEGT. There are 15 residues in the CDR3. V shed 11 bases, J shed 2 bases, and the junction held 13 bases outside the gene matches. CDR3 in amino acids: CAAESGGGTTDTQYF. The CDR3 DNA reads TGTGCCGCGGAGTCTGGCGGGGGAACCACAGATACGCAGTATTTT.

This clonotype was counted many times. The chain couples TRBV20-1 to TRBJ2-3; 16 bases agree with TRBD2. Germline V gene data show CDR1 as DFQATT and CDR2 as SNEGSKA (reference sequence). The ends lost 3 bases at V and 2 bases at J; junction bases unmatched: 11. The CDR3 spans 19 residues. The CDR3 sequence: CSASRRGLAGGHPTDTQYF. The CDR3 DNA sequence: TGCAGTGCTAGTAGAAGGGGACTAGCGGGAGGGCATCCCACAGATACGCAGTATTTT.

The sample holds a few counts of this clonotype. The CDR3 does not close with the conserved phenylalanine or tryptophan, likely indicating a read error. This chain joins TRBV11-2 and TRBJ2-5, with a possible D match to TRBD1 (6 bases). Germline V CDR1 and CDR2: SGHAT, FQNNGV. CDR3 size: 14 residues. The V gene lost 5 bases and the J gene lost 7 bases, with 17 bases spanning the gap. The CDR3, as DNA: TGTGCCAGCAGCCCGGGACACCTCTTAGGGACCCAGTACTCC. Its protein is CASSPGHLLGTQYS.